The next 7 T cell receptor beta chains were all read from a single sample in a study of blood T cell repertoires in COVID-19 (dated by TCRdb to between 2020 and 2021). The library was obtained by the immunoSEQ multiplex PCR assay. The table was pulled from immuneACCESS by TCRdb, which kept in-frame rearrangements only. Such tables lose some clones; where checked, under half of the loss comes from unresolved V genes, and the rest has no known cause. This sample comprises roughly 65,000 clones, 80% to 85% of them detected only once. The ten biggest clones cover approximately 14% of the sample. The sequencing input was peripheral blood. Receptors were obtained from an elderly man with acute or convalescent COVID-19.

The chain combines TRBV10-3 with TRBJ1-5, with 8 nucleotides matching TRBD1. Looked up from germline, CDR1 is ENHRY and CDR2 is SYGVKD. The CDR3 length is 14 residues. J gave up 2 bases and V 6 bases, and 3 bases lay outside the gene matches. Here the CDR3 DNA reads TGTGCCATCAGGACAGGGGACGGCAATCAGCCCCAGCATTTT. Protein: CAIRTGDGNQPQHF.

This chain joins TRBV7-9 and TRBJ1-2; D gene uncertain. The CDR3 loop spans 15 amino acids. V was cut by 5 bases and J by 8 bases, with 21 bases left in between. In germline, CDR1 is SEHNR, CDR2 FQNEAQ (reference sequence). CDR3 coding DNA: TGTGCCAGCAGCCGTAGACGGGAGGGAGCGAGGGGCTACACCTTC. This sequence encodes CASSRRREGARGYTF.

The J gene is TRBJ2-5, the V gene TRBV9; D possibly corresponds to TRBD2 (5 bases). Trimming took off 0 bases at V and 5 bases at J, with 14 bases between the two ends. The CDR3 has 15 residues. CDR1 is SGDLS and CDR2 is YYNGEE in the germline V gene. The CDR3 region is CASSVDVGVVETQYF. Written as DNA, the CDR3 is TGTGCCAGCAGCGTAGATGTGGGAGTTGTGGAGACCCAGTACTTC.

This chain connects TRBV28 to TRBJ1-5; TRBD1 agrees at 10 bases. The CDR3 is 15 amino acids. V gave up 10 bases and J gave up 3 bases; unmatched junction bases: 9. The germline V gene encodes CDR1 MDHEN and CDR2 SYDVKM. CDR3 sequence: CATRDRGLSNQPQHF. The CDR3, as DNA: TGTGCCACTCGGGACAGGGGCCTTTCCAATCAGCCCCAGCATTTT.

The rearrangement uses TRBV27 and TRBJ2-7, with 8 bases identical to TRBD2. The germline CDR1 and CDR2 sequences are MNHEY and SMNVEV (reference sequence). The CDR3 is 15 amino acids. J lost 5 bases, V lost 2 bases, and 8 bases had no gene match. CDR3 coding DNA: TGTGCCAGCAGTTTAGAGCGGGGGAGCTTCCACGAGCAGTACTTC. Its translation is CASSLERGSFHEQYF.

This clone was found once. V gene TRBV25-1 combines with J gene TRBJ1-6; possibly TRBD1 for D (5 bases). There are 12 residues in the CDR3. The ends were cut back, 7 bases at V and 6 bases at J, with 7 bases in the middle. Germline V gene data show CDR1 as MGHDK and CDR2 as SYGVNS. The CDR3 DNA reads TGTGCCAGCACAGGGCGTAATTCACCCCTCCACTTT. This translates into CASTGRNSPLHF.

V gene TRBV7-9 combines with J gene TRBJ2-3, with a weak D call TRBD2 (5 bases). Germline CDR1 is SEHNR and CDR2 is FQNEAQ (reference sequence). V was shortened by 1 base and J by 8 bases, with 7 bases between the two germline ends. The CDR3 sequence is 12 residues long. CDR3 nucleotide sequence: TGTGCCAGCAGCTTAGGGGCGGGTACGCAGTATTTT. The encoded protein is CASSLGAGTQYF.